This T cell receptor beta chain was retrieved from a study of blood T cell repertoires in COVID-19. The CDR3 loop spans 14 amino acids. V gave up 4 bases and J gave up 6 bases; unmatched junction bases: 6. Germline loops: CDR1 SGDLS, CDR2 YYNGEE. Source study methods: For nucleated cells, counts were estimated from reference gene primer amplification. Repertoires were generated with immunoSEQ multiplex PCR, while TCRdb's copy carries only in-frame clones and drops some. Clone size and V and J calls were adopted from that table, with D and trimming inferred from the DNA. The sample holds some 320,000 clones, 90% seen once. Cohort 3 recovered donors had two negative PCRs, clearance, or symptom resolution.

The source of this sequence is a man aged 60 to 69 who had recovered from COVID-19. The V gene is TRBV9, the J gene TRBJ1-4; 7 bases are shared with TRBD1. The material sequenced was PBMCs or T cells enriched from blood (not recorded which). In DNA form, the CDR3 reads TGTGCCAGCAGCCCCAGCAGGGGGGATGAAAAACTGTTTTTT. As protein: CASSPSRGDEKLFF.